This T cell receptor beta chain was sequenced during a study of blood T cell repertoires in COVID-19. For the study at large: Samples taken during acute and convalescent COVID-19 were collected in the United States, Italy and Spain.

With 6 bases removed from V and 4 bases from J, the gap between germline ends came to 15 bases. The CDR3 sequence is 14 residues long. Germline V gene data show CDR1 as MGHDK and CDR2 as SYGVNS. Sequencing was performed with immunoSEQ multiplex PCR; in TCRdb, only in-frame clones are kept and a portion is missing. In the table there are about 43,000 clones, approximately 83% of which are singletons. Source material: peripheral blood. This clonotype originated in a man older than 75 in a cohort sampled during active COVID-19. The chain has TRBV25-1 and TRBJ1-1; D ambiguous. The CDR3 spells CASSKNPGITEAFF. DNA for the CDR3: TGTGCCAGCAGCAAAAATCCGGGGATCACTGAAGCTTTCTTT.